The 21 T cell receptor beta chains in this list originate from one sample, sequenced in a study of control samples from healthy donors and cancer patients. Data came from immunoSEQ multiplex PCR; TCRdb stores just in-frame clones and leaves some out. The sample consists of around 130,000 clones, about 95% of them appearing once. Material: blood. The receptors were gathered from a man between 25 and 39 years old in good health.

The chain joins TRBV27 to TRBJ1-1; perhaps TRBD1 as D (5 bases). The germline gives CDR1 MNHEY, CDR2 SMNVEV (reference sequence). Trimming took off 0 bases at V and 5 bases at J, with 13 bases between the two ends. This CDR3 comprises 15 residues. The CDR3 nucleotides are TGTGCCAGCAGTTTATCTAGCGGGACGAGTACTGAAGCTTTCTTT. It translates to CASSLSSGTSTEAFF.

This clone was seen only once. CDR3 sequence (DNA): TGTGCCAGCTCACCATCGACAGGGATGGACACTGAAGCTTTCTTT. Its protein product is CASSPSTGMDTEAFF. The V and J genes are TRBV18 and TRBJ1-1, with 7 positions matching TRBD1. This CDR3 region has 15 residues. Per germline, CDR1 KGHSH and CDR2 LQKENI. V gave up 2 bases and J gave up 3 bases; unmatched junction bases: 6.

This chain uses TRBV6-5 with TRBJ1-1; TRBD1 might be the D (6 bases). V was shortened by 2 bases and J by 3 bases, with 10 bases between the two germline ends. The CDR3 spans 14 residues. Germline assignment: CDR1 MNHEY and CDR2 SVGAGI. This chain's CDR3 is CASSYSRGDTEAFF. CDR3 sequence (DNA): TGTGCCAGCAGTTACAGCAGGGGAGACACTGAAGCTTTCTTT.

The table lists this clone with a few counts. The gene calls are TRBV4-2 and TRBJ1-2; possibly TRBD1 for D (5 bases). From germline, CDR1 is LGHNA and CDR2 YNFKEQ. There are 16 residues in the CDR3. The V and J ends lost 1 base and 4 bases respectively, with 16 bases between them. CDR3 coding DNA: TGTGCCAGCAGCCAAGCCTCGGATTCTAGGGGCTATGGCTACACCTTC. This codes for CASSQASDSRGYGYTF.

The CDR3 DNA sequence: TGCGCCAGCAGCCAAGACGGTCCGGGGGGCTACACCTTC. Encoded protein: CASSQDGPGGYTF. The rearrangement links TRBV4-3 to TRBJ1-2; the D is unclear. Trimming left V 0 bases short and J 8 bases short, with 10 bases between. The germline V gene encodes CDR1 LGHNA and CDR2 YSLEER. CDR3 size: 13 residues.

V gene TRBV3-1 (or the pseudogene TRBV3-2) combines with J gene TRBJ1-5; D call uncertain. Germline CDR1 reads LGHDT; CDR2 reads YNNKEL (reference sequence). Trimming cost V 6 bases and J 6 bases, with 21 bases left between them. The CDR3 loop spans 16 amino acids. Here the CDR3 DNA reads TGTGCCAGCAGTCCAAGATATCCCGGGCGGGTTCAGCCCCAGCATTTT. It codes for CASSPRYPGRVQPQHF.

The CDR3 sequence is CASSGTGMNTEAFF. CDR3 in DNA: TGCGCCAGCAGCGGAACAGGGATGAACACTGAAGCTTTCTTT. V and J are TRBV4-1 and TRBJ1-1; the D gene is possibly TRBD1 (6 bases). From germline, CDR1 is MGHRA and CDR2 YSYEKL. V shed 5 bases and J shed 0 bases, with 10 bases lying between them. CDR3 length equals 14 residues.

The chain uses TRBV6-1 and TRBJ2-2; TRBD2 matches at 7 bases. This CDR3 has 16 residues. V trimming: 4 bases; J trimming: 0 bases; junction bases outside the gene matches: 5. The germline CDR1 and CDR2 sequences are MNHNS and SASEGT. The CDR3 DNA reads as TGTGCCAGCAGTGGCACCCGGGGGGCGAACACCGGGGAGCTGTTTTTT. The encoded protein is CASSGTRGANTGELFF.

The CDR3 sequence: CASSLGLGGTVGQPQHF. The CDR3 region has the DNA TGTGCCAGCAGCTTAGGCCTGGGGGGGACAGTTGGTCAGCCCCAGCATTTT. The J gene is TRBJ1-5, the V gene TRBV7-2, with TRBD1 matching over 7 bases. The CDR3 has 17 residues. Germline-derived CDR1 and CDR2 are SGHTA and FQGNSA. Trimming removed 1 base from V and 6 bases from J; junction bases left unmatched: 12.

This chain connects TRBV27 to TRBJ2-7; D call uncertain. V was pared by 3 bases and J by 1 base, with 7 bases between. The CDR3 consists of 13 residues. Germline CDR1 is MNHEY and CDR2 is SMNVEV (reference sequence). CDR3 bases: TGTGCCAGCAGTTTGCAGGATTCCTACGAGCAGTACTTC. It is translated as CASSLQDSYEQYF.

The CDR3 sequence: CASSLGRRTEAFF. The CDR3 DNA reads TGTGCCAGCAGCTTAGGGAGGAGGACTGAAGCTTTCTTT. The chain couples TRBV7-9 to TRBJ1-1; unclear D gene. Germline CDR1 and CDR2: SEHNR and FQNEAQ (reference sequence). This CDR3 is built from 13 residues. V lost 1 base and J lost 5, with 8 bases in between.

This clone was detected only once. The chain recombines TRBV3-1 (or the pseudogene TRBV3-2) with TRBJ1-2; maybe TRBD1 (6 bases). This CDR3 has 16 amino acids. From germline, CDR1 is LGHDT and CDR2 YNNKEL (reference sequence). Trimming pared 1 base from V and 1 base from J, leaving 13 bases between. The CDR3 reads CASSQGVVTGNYGYTF. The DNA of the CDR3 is TGTGCCAGCAGCCAAGGGGTGGTGACAGGTAACTATGGCTACACCTTC.

The chain's CDR3 is CACSKGGNYNEQFF. In nucleotides, the CDR3 is TGTGCCTGTTCTAAAGGGGGGAACTACAATGAGCAGTTCTTC. The chain combines TRBV30 with TRBJ2-1; the D gene could be TRBD1 or TRBD2 (6 bases each). With 6 bases removed from V and 3 bases from J, the gap between germline ends came to 15 bases. Germline lookup yields CDR1 GTSNPN and CDR2 SVGIG (reference sequence). This CDR3 spans 14 amino acids. Looking up the rest from reference TRBV30 and TRBJ2-1 gives the full variable domain: SQTIHQWPATLVQPVGSPLSLECTVEGTSNPNLYWYRQAAGRGLQLLFYSVGIGQISSEVPQNLSASRPQDRQFILSSKKLLLSDSGFYLCACSKGGNYNEQFFGPGTRLTVL.

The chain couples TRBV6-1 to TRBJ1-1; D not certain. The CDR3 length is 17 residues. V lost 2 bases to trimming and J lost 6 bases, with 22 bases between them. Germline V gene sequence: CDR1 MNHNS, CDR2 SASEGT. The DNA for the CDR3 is TGTGCCAGCAGTGAATCCCTTGGCCCTTGGCAGACGCCTGAAGCTTTCTTT. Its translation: CASSESLGPWQTPEAFF.

The CDR3 DNA is TGTGCCAGCAGATCTAGCGGGGGTTCCTCCTACGAGCAGTACTTC. It is translated as CASRSSGGSSYEQYF. The chain combines TRBV7-6 with TRBJ2-7; 10 bases map to TRBD2. The CDR3 sequence is 15 residues long. Germline V gene sequence: CDR1 SGHVS, CDR2 FNYEAQ. Trimming took 6 bases from V and 0 from J; bases not matched to a gene: 5.

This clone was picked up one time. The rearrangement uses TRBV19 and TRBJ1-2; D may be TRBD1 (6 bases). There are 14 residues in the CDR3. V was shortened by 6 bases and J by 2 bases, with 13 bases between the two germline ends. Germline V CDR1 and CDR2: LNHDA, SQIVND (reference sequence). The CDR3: CASRAGTKNYGYTF. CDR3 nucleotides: TGTGCCAGTAGAGCCGGGACAAAGAACTATGGCTACACCTTC.

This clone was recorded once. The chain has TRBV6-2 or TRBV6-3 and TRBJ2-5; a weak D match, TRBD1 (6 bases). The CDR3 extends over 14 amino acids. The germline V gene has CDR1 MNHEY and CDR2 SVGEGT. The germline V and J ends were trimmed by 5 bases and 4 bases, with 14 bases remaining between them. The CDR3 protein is CASSTPGARETQYF. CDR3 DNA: TGTGCCAGCAGTACCCCAGGGGCCAGAGAGACCCAGTACTTC.

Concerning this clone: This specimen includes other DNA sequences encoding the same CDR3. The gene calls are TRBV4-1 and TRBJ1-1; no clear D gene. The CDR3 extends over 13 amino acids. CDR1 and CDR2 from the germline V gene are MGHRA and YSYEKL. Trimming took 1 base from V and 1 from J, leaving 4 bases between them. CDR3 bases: TGCGCCAGCAGCCAAGCGCAGAACACTGAAGCTTTCTTT. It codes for CASSQAQNTEAFF.

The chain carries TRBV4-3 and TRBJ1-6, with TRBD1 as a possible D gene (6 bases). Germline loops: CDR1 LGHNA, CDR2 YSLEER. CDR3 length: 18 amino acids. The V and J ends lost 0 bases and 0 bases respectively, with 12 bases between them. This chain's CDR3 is CASSQDHDRSSYNSPLHF. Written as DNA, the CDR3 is TGCGCCAGCAGCCAAGATCATGACAGGAGCTCCTATAATTCACCCCTCCACTTT.

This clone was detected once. For the CDR3, the DNA is TGTGCCACCAGCAGAGAGGGAAATAGCGGGACCTCCTACAATGAGCAGTTCTTC. Its protein is CATSREGNSGTSYNEQFF. V usage is TRBV15 and J usage is TRBJ2-1, with 8 bases aligning to TRBD2. Germline values: CDR1 LNHNV, CDR2 YYDKDF (reference sequence). This CDR3 is 18 amino acids long. J gave up 0 bases and V 0 bases, and 7 bases lay outside the gene matches.

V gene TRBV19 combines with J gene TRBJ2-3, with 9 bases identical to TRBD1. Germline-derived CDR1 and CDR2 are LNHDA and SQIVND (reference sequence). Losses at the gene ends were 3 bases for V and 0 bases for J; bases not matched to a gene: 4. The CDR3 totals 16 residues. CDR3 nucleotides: TGTGCCAGTAGTATTACAGGGGGCCCTAGCACAGATACGCAGTATTTT. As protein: CASSITGGPSTDTQYF.